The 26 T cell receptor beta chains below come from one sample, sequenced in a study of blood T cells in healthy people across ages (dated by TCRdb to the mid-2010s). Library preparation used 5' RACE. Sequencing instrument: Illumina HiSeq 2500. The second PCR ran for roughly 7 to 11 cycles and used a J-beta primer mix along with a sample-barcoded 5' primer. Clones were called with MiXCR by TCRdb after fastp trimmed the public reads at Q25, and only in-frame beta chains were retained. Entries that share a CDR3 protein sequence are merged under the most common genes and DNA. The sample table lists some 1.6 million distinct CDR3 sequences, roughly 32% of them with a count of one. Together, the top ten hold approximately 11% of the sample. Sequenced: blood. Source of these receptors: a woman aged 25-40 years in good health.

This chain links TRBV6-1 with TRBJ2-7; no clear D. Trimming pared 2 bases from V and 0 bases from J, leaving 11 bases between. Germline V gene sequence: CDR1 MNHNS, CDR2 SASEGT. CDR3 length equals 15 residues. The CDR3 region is CASSELDGASYEQYF. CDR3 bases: TGTGCCAGCAGTGAACTGGACGGAGCCTCCTACGAGCAGTACTTC.

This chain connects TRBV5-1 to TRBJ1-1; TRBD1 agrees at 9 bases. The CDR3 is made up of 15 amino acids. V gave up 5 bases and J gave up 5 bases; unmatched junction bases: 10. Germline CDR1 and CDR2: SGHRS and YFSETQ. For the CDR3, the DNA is TGCGCCAGCAGGTTGTTCGGGACAGGGATTACTGAAGCTTTCTTT. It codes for CASRLFGTGITEAFF.

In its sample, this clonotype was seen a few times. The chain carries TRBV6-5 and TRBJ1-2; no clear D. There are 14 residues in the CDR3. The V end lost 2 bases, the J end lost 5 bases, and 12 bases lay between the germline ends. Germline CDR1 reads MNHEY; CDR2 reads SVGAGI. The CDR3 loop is CASSYGPPGYGYTF. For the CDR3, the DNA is TGTGCCAGCAGTTACGGGCCTCCGGGATATGGCTACACCTTC.

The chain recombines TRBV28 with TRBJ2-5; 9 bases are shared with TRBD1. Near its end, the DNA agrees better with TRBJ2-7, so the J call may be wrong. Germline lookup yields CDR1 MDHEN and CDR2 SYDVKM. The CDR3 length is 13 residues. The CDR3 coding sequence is TGTGCCAGCATTGGACAGGGGAACTACGAGCAGTACTTC. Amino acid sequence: CASIGQGNYEQYF.

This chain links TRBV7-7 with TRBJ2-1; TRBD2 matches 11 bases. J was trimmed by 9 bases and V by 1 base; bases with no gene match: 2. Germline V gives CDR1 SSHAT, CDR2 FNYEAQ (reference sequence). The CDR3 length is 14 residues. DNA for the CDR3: TGTGCCAGCAGCTTAGTAGGACTAGCGGGTGAGCAGTTCTTC. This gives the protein CASSLVGLAGEQFF.

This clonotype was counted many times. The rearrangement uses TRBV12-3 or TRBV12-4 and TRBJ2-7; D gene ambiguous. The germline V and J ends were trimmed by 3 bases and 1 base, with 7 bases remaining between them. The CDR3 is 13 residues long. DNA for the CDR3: TGTGCCAGCAGTTTTGCCAGGTCCTACGAGCAGTACTTC. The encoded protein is CASSFARSYEQYF.

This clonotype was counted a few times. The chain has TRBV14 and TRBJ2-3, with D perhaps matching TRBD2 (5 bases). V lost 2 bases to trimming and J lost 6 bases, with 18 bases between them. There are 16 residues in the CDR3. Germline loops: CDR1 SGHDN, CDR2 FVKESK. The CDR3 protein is CASSQQPGLQRDTQYF. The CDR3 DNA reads TGTGCCAGCAGCCAACAGCCGGGCCTTCAGCGGGATACGCAGTATTTT.

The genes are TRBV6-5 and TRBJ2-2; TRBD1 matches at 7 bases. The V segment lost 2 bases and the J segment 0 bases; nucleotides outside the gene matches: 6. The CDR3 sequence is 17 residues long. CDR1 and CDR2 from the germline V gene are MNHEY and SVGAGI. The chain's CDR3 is CASSYLHRGPNTGELFF. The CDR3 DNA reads TGTGCCAGCAGTTACCTACACAGGGGACCGAACACCGGGGAGCTGTTTTTT.

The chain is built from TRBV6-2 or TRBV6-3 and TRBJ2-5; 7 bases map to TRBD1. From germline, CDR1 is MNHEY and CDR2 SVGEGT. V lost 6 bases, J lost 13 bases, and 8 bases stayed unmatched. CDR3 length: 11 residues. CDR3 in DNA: TGTGCCAGCAGCCCAGACAGGGTCTTGTACTTC. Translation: CASSPDRVLYF.

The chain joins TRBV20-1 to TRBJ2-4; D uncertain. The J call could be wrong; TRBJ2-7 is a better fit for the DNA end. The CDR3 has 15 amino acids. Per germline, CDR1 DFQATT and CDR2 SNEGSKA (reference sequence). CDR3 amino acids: CSARDLKGRDYEQYF. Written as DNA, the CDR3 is TGCAGTGCTAGAGATCTGAAAGGGCGAGATTACGAGCAGTACTTC.

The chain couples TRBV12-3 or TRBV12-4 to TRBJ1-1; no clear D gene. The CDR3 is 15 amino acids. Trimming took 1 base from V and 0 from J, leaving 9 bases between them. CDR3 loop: CASSLESGLNTEAFF. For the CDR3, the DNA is TGTGCCAGCAGTTTAGAGTCCGGCCTGAACACTGAAGCTTTCTTT.

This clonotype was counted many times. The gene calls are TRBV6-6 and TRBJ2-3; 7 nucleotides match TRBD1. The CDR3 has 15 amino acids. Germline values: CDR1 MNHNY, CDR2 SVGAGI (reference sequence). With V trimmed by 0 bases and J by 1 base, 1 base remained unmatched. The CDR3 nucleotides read TGTGCCAGCAGTTACTCAGGGGGCGGCACAGATACGCAGTATTTT. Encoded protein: CASSYSGGGTDTQYF.

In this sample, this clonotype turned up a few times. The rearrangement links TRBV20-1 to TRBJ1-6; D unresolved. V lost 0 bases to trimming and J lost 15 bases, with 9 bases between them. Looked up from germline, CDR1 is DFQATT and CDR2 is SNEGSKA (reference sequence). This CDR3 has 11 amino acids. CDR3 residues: CSAREGSSLHF. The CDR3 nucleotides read TGCAGTGCTAGAGAAGGGAGTAGCCTCCACTTT.

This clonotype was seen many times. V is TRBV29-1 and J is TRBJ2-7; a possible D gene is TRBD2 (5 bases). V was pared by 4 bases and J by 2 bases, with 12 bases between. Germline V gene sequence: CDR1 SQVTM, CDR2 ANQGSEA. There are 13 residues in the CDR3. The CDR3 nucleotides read TGCAGCGTTGCGGGAAAAACGACCTACGAGCAGTACTTC. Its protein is CSVAGKTTYEQYF.

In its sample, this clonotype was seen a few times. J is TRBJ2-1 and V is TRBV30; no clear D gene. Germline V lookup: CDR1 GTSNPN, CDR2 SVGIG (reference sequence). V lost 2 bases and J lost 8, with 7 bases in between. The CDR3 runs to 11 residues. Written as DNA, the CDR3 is TGTGCCTGGAGTTTTCTCGATGAGCAGTTCTTC. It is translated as CAWSFLDEQFF.

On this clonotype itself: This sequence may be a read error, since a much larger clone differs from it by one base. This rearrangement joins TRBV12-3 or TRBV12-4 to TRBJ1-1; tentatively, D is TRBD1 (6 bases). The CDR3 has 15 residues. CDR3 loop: CTSSGQGGSRTEAFF. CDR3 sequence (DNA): TGTACCAGCAGTGGTCAAGGGGGTTCGAGGACTGAAGCTTTCTTT.

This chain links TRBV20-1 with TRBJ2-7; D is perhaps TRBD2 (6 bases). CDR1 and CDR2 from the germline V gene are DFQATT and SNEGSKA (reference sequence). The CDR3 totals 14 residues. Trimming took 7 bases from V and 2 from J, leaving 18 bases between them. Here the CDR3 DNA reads TGCAGTGATAGGACGTTGGACTACCCCTACGAGCAGTACTTC. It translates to CSDRTLDYPYEQYF.

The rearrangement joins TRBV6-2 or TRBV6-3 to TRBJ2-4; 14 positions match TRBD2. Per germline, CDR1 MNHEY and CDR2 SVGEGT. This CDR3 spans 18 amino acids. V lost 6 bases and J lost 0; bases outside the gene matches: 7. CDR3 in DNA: TGTGCCAGCAGAGGACTAGCGGGAGGTGAGGTAGCCAAAAACATTCAGTACTTC. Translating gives CASRGLAGGEVAKNIQYF.

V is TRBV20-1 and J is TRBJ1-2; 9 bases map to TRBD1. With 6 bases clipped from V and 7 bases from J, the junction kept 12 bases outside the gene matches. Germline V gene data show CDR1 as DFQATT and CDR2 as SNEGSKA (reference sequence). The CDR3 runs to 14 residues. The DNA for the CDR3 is TGCAGTGCAGACTTAAACAGGGGGCGGGGTGGCTACACCTTC. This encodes CSADLNRGRGGYTF.

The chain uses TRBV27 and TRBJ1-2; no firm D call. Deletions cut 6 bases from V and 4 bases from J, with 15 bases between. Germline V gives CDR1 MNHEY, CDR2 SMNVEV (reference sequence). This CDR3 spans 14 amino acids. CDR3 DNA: TGTGCCAGCAGGGGAACCGGGAGACTCTATGGCTACACCTTC. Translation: CASRGTGRLYGYTF.

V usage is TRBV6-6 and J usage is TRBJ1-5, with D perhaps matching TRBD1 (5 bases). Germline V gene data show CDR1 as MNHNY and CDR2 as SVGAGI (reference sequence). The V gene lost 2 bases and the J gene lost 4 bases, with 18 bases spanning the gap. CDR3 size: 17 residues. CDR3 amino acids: CASSYPQDRPGNQPQHF. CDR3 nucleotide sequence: TGTGCCAGCAGTTACCCACAGGACCGACCCGGGAATCAGCCCCAGCATTTT.

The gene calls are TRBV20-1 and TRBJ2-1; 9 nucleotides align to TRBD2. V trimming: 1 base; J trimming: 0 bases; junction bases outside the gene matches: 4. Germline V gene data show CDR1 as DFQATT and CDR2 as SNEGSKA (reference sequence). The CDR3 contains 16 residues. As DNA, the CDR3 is TGCAGTGCTAGAGTGTCTAGCGGGAACTCCTACAATGAGCAGTTCTTC. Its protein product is CSARVSSGNSYNEQFF.

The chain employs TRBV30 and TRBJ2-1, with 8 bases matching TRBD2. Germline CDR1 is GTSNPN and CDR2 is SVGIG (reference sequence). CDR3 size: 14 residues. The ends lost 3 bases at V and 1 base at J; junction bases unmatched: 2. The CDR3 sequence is CAWRVAGSYNEQFF. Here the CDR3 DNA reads TGTGCCTGGAGGGTAGCGGGATCCTACAATGAGCAGTTCTTC.

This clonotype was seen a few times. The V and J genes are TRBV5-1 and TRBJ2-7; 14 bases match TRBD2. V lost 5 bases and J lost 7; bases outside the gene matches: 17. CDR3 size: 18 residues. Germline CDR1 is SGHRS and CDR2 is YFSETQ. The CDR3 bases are TGCGCCAGCAGTTTTACCAACTTGGGACTAGCGGGGGTATATGAGCAGTACTTC. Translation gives CASSFTNLGLAGVYEQYF.

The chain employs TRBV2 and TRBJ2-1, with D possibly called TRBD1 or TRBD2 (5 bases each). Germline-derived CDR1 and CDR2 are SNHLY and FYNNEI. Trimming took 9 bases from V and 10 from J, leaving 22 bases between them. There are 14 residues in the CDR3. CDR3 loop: CASQEGTANREQFF. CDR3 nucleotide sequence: TGTGCCAGTCAAGAGGGGACGGCCAACCGGGAGCAGTTCTTC.

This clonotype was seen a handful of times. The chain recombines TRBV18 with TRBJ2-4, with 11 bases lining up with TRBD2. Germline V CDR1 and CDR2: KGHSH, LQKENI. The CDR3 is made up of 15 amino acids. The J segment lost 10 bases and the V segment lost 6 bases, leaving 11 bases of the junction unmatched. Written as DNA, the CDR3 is TGTGCCAGCTCCCCGGGACTAGCGGAGGGGTGGATTCAGTACTTC. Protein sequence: CASSPGLAEGWIQYF.